Listed here is a single T cell receptor (beta chain). No antigen is known for it. This specimen belongs to a study of early T cells in non-severe SARS-CoV-2 infection. At the level of the study: Chains were not paired, and sequencing was done on bulk RNA from unsorted whole blood. Notes on the study in general: Reliance on VDJdb matching favored anti-spike CD8 responses; private and CD4 specificities were missed.

The TCR library protocol attached unique molecular identifiers to the individual cDNA molecules. Via MiXCR, TCRdb re-called the 5' RACE reads, giving one row per CDR3 protein. The table has tens of thousands of distinct CDR3 sequences, approximately 12% seen once; the top ten hold approximately 5%. This CDR3 region has 13 residues. CDR1 is ENHRY, CDR2 SYGVKD, per germline. The germline V and J ends were trimmed by 8 bases and 0 bases, with 11 bases remaining between them. This chain joins TRBV10-3 and TRBJ2-7; no reliable D call. The sample comprised whole blood. The TCR sequence derives from an adult who was a healthcare worker with PCR-confirmed SARS-CoV-2 infection or an uninfected control (not recorded which). For the CDR3, the DNA is TGTGCCATCGGCTGGACCAGCTCCTACGAGCAGTACTTC. This translates into CAIGWTSSYEQYF.